The 9 T cell receptor beta chains given below trace back to one sample, sequenced in a study of monozygotic twins with cystic fibrosis. Assay: immunoSEQ multiplex PCR; the TCRdb copy retains only in-frame clones and omits some. This sample has some 33,000 clones; approximately 90% occur once, and the top ten carry under 0.25%. The sample taken for sequencing was blood. The receptors come from a boy aged 2 to 9 with cystic fibrosis.

The V call is TRBV27, the J call TRBJ2-5, with D unresolved. CDR1 and CDR2 (germline): MNHEY, SMNVEV (reference sequence). This CDR3 comprises 14 residues. V lost 3 bases, J lost 5 bases, and 13 bases lay in between. In DNA, the CDR3 is TGTGCCAGCAGTTTCAAATCGGGCAGGGAGACCCAGTACTTC. It yields the protein CASSFKSGRETQYF.

This chain uses TRBV19 with TRBJ1-1, with D hard to call. V lost 7 bases and J 3 bases, leaving 9 bases between the germline ends. Germline-derived CDR1 and CDR2 are LNHDA and SQIVND (reference sequence). The CDR3 loop spans 12 amino acids. CDR3 in amino acids: CASIVRDTEAFF. CDR3 nucleotide sequence: TGTGCCAGTATCGTTAGGGACACTGAAGCTTTCTTT. Full variable domain (outside the CDR3, taken from reference TRBV19 and TRBJ1-1): DGGITQSPKYLFRKEGQNVTLSCEQNLNHDAMYWYRQDPGQGLRLIYYSQIVNDFQKGDIAEGYSVSREKKESFPLTVTSAQKNPTAFYLCASIVRDTEAFFGQGTRLTVV.

This clone appeared once. The V and J genes are TRBV19 and TRBJ2-3, with 7 bases that match TRBD1. The V gene end was trimmed by 3 bases and the J gene end by 1 base; junction bases not matched to a gene: 1. The CDR3 extends over 14 amino acids. CDR1 and CDR2 from the germline V gene are LNHDA and SQIVND (reference sequence). The CDR3 spells CASSIGQGTDTQYF. The CDR3 coding sequence is TGTGCCAGTAGTATTGGACAGGGCACAGATACGCAGTATTTT. The full variable domain, completed using reference TRBV19 and TRBJ2-3, is DGGITQSPKYLFRKEGQNVTLSCEQNLNHDAMYWYRQDPGQGLRLIYYSQIVNDFQKGDIAEGYSVSREKKESFPLTVTSAQKNPTAFYLCASSIGQGTDTQYFGPGTRLTVL.

The rearrangement links TRBV29-1 to TRBJ2-3; TRBD2 aligns across 10 bases. The CDR3 extends over 15 amino acids. Germline lookup yields CDR1 SQVTM and CDR2 ANQGSEA. V was clipped by 6 bases and J by 2 bases; unmatched bases: 8. CDR3 sequence (DNA): TGCAGCGTGAAAACAGGGACTAGCGTCACAGATACGCAGTATTTT. This sequence encodes CSVKTGTSVTDTQYF.

This sequence joins TRBV7-8 and TRBJ2-5; 8 bases map to TRBD2. J lost 3 bases, V lost 0 bases, and 6 bases had no gene match. The CDR3 consists of 16 residues. The germline gives CDR1 SGHVS, CDR2 FQNEAQ. The CDR3 DNA sequence: TGTGCCAGCAGCTTAGCCGAAACTAGCGGCGAAGAGACCCAGTACTTC. Encoded protein: CASSLAETSGEETQYF. Full variable domain (outside the CDR3, taken from reference TRBV7-8 and TRBJ2-5): GAGVSQSPRYKVAKRGQDVALRCDPISGHVSLFWYQQALGQGPEFLTYFQNEAQLDKSGLPSDRFFAERPEGSVSTLKIQRTQQEDSAVYLCASSLAETSGEETQYFGPGTRLLVL.

The gene calls are TRBV5-6 and TRBJ2-2; unclear D gene. Germline values: CDR1 SGHDT, CDR2 YYEEEE. Between the trimmed V and J ends, which lost 4 bases and 3 bases, there was a span of 7 bases. The CDR3 extends over 13 amino acids. In DNA form, the CDR3 reads TGTGCCAGCAGCCCTGACTACACCGGGGAGCTGTTTTTT. Translated: CASSPDYTGELFF.

V gene TRBV19 combines with J gene TRBJ1-5, with a possible D match to TRBD1 (6 bases). The V end was cut by 5 bases, the J end by 2 bases, with 13 bases between. Germline loops: CDR1 LNHDA, CDR2 SQIVND (reference sequence). The CDR3 sequence is 15 residues long. The CDR3 reads CASSWGARGNQPQHF. The DNA for the CDR3 is TGTGCCAGTAGTTGGGGGGCTAGGGGCAATCAGCCCCAGCATTTT. The whole variable domain, remainder taken from reference TRBV19 and TRBJ1-5, is DGGITQSPKYLFRKEGQNVTLSCEQNLNHDAMYWYRQDPGQGLRLIYYSQIVNDFQKGDIAEGYSVSREKKESFPLTVTSAQKNPTAFYLCASSWGARGNQPQHFGDGTRLSIL.

The chain recombines TRBV12-5 with TRBJ2-7; D remains ambiguous. The CDR3 consists of 12 residues. Germline lookup yields CDR1 LGHNT and CDR2 FRNRAP. Trimming pared 6 bases from V and 2 bases from J, leaving 8 bases between. CDR3 region: CASGPSTYEQYF. The CDR3 region has the DNA TGTGCTAGTGGCCCTTCAACCTACGAGCAGTACTTC.

The chain has TRBV19 and TRBJ1-2; D is perhaps TRBD1 (5 bases). This CDR3 has 15 amino acids. Trimming cost V 6 bases and J 1 base, with 15 bases left between them. Germline V lookup: CDR1 LNHDA, CDR2 SQIVND (reference sequence). CDR3 amino acids: CASRAGDSINYGYTF. Written as DNA, the CDR3 is TGTGCCAGTAGGGCCGGGGACTCCATTAACTATGGCTACACCTTC.